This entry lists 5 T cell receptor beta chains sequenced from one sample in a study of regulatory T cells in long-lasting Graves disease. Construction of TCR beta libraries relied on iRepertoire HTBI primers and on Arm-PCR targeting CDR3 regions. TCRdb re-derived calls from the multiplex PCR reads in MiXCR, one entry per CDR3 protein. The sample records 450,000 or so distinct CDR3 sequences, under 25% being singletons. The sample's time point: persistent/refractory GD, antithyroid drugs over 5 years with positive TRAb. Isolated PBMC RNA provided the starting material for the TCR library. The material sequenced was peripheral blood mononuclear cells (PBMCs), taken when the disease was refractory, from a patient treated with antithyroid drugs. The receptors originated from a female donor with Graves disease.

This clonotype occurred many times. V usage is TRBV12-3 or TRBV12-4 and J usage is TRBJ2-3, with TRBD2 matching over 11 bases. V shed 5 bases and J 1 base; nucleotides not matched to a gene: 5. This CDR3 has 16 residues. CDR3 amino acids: CASSGRTSGRTDTQYF. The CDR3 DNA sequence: TGTGCCAGCAGTGGACGGACTAGCGGGCGCACAGATACGCAGTATTTT.

DNA for the CDR3: TGTGCCAGCAGCAAATGGACAGGCCGAAATGAAAAACTGTTTTTT. This codes for CASSKWTGRNEKLFF. This chain uses TRBV7-2 with TRBJ1-4; TRBD1 aligns across 7 bases. The V gene's germline CDR1 is SGHTA and CDR2 FQGNSA. The trim removed 5 bases at V and 5 bases at J, leaving 8 bases unmatched. The CDR3 spans 15 residues.

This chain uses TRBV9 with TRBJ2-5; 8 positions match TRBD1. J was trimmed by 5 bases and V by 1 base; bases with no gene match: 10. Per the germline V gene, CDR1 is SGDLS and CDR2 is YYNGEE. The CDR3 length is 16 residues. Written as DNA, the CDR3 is TGTGCCAGCAGCGTACCGCTCACAGGGGGACGGGAGACCCAGTACTTC. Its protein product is CASSVPLTGGRETQYF.

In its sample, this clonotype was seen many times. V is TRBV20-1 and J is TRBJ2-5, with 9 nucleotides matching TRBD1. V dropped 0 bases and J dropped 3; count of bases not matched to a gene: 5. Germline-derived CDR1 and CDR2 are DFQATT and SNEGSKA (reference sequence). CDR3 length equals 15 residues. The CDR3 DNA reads TGCAGTGCTAGAGATTTACAGGGGGCTAAAGAGACCCAGTACTTC. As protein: CSARDLQGAKETQYF.

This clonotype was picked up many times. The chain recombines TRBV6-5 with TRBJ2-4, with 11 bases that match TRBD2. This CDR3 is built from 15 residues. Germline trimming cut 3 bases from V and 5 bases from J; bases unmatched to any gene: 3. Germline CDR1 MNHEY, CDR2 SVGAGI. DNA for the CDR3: TGTGCCAGCAGTTATAGCGGGGGGGATGAAAACATTCAGTACTTC. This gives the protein CASSYSGGDENIQYF.